Only one count was recorded for the clone carrying this T cell receptor (beta chain). The antigen remains unidentified. This table comes from immunoSEQ multiplex PCR, and its TCRdb copy is limited to in-frame clones, with some not included. The sample holds tens of thousands of clones, more than 80% seen once. This entry is derived from a study of siplizumab effects on memory and regulatory T cells. Study-level results: Assignment of a naive or memory phenotype failed for roughly 80-96% of the proliferating CD4+ or CD8+ clones.

This CDR3 is 15 amino acids long. Losses at the gene ends were 0 bases for V and 6 bases for J; bases not matched to a gene: 0. Germline CDR1 is KGHSH and CDR2 is LQKENI. The chain has TRBV18 and TRBJ1-4, with TRBD1 identical over 11 bases. The TCR originated in a human donor in good health. What was sequenced was naive CD4+ T cells sorted from blood. CDR3 region: CASSPPGQGDEKLFF. The CDR3 coding sequence is TGTGCCAGCTCACCACCGGGACAGGGGGATGAAAAACTGTTTTTT.